This TCR beta chain was captured by sequencing in a study of T cells after yellow fever vaccination. The study's findings and limits: Primary-vaccination clones mostly resurfaced post-booster (about 96% CD4, about 87% CD8). Researchers report a weaker secondary response that nonetheless peaked faster, day 5 versus 15. Although most clonotypes did not, a small share appeared in both CD4 and CD8 compartments.

This clonotype was found a few times. Its antigen remains unknown. Trimming pared 6 bases from V and 3 bases from J, leaving 15 bases between. CDR3 length: 15 amino acids. Germline CDR1 reads MDHEN; CDR2 reads SYDVKM. TCRdb reprocessed the 5' RACE reads with MiXCR, giving one entry per CDR3 protein. The profile shows a few hundred thousand distinct CDR3 sequences, approximately 10% of them singletons. The source is a man in his late teens or twenties who received the YFV17D yellow fever vaccine. Sequenced here: CD4+ T cells sorted from PBMCs, sampled 5 days after the yellow fever booster vaccination. The chain carries TRBV28 and TRBJ1-5, with D perhaps TRBD1 (6 bases). The CDR3 nucleotides are TGTGCCAGCAGCCACATGGACAGAGACAATCAGCCCCAGCATTTT. Translation gives CASSHMDRDNQPQHF.